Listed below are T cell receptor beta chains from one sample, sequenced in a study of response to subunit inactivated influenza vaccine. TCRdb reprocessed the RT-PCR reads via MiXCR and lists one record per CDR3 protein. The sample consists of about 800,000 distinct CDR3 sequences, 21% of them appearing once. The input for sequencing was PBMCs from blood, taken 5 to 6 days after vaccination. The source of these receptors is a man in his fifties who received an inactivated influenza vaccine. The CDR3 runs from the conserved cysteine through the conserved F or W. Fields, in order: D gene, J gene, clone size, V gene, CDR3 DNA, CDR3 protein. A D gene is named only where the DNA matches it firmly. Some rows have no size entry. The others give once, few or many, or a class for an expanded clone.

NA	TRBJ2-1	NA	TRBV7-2	TGTGCCAGCAGCCCTTCGGCGAGTCCAGGCCTTGAGCAGTTCTTC	CASSPSASPGLEQFF
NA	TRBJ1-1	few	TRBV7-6	TGTGCCAGCAGCTTAGAGGGAGGGGTCGACACTGAAGCTTTCTTT	CASSLEGGVDTEAFF
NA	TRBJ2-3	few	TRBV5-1	TGCGCCAGCAGCACCGGACTCGGCACAGATACGCAGTATTTT	CASSTGLGTDTQYF
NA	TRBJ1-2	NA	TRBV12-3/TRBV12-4	TGTGCCAGCAGTCCAGGGAATAGCTATGGCTACACCTTC	CASSPGNSYGYTF
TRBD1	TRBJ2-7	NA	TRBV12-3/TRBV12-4	TGTGCCAGCAGTCCCCGGACAGGGGGCTCCGAGCAGTACTTC	CASSPRTGGSEQYF
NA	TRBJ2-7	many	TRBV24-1	TGTGCCACCAGTGATGGGGGCGGCTACGAGCAGTACTTC	CATSDGGGYEQYF
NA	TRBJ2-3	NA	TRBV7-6	TGTGCCAGCAGCTCGGGACTCCCCAGCACAGATACGCAGTATTTT	CASSSGLPSTDTQYF
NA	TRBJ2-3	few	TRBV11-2	TGTGCCAGCAGCTTATGGGCAGGGCCAGGGGTGGCGGATACGCAGTATTTT	CASSLWAGPGVADTQYF
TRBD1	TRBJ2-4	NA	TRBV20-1	TGCAGTGCGGGACAGGGGATCATGGCAGCCAAAAAGATTCAGTACTTC	CSAGQGIMAAKKIQYF
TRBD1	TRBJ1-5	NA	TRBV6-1	TGTGCCAGCTCGGACAGGGGTGGCAATCAGCCCCAGCATTTT	CASSDRGGNQPQHF
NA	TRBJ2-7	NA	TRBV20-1	TGCAGTGCTAGGGGTACGTTTTCCTACGAGCAGTACTTC	CSARGTFSYEQYF
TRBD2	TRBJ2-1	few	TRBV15	TGTGCCACCAGCGACGGGACTAGCGGGAGGGCCTATAAAAATGAGCAGTTCTTC	CATSDGTSGRAYKNEQFF
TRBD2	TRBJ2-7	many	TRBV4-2	TGTGCCAGCAGCCAAGAACTAGCGGGAGCCTACGAGCAGTACTTC	CASSQELAGAYEQYF